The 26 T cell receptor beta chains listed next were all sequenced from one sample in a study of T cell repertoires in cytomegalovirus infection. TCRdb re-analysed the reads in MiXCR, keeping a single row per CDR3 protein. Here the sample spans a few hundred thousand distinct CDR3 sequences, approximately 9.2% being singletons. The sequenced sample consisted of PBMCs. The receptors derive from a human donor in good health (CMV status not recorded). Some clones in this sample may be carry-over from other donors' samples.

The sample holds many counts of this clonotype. CDR3 loop: CASSWGSGTSGSTDTQYF. The DNA for the CDR3 is TGTGCCAGCAGCTGGGGTTCCGGGACTAGCGGGAGCACAGATACGCAGTATTTT. J is TRBJ2-3 and V is TRBV7-2; TRBD2 aligns across 12 bases. This CDR3 has 18 residues. Unmatched junction bases numbered 8, after V lost 4 bases and J lost 0 bases. The germline CDR1 and CDR2 sequences are SGHTA and FQGNSA.

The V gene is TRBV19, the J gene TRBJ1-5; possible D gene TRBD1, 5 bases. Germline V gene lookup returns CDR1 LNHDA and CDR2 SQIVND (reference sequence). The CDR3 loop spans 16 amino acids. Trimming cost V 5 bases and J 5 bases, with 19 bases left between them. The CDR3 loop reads CASSFRVDTPHQPQHF. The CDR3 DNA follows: TGTGCCAGTAGTTTCAGGGTGGACACCCCGCATCAGCCCCAGCATTTT.

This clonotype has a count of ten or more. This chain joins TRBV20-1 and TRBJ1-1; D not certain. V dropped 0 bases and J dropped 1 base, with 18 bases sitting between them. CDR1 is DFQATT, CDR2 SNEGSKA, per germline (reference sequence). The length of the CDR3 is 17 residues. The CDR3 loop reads CSARDWGRGAQNTEAFF. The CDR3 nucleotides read TGCAGTGCTAGAGATTGGGGTCGGGGAGCCCAGAACACTGAAGCTTTCTTT.

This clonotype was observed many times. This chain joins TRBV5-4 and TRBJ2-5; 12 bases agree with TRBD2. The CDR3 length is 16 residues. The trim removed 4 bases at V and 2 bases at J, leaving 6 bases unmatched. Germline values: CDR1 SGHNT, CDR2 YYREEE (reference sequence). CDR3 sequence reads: CASSASTSGGQETQYF. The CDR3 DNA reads TGTGCCAGCAGCGCCTCGACTAGCGGGGGACAAGAGACCCAGTACTTC.

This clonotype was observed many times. Here the CDR3 DNA reads TGCAGCGTTGAATACTGGGGCCCCAGGGTGAATGAGCAGTTCTTC. It yields the protein CSVEYWGPRVNEQFF. The V gene is TRBV29-1, the J gene TRBJ2-1; D possibly corresponds to TRBD1 (5 bases). In germline, CDR1 is SQVTM, CDR2 ANQGSEA. The ends were cut back, 2 bases at V and 7 bases at J, with 18 bases in the middle. The CDR3 is 15 amino acids.

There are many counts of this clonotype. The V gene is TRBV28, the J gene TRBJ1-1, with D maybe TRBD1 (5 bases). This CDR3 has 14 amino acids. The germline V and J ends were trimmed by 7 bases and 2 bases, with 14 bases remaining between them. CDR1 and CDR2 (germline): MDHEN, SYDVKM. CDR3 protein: CASKGAGENTEAFF. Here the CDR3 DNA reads TGTGCCAGCAAAGGGGCAGGTGAAAACACTGAAGCTTTCTTT.

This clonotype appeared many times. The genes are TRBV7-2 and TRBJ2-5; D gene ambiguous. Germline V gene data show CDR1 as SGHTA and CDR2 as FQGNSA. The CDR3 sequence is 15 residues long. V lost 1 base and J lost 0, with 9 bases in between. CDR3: CASSLGYGNQETQYF. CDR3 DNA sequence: TGTGCCAGCAGCTTAGGTTACGGAAACCAAGAGACCCAGTACTTC.

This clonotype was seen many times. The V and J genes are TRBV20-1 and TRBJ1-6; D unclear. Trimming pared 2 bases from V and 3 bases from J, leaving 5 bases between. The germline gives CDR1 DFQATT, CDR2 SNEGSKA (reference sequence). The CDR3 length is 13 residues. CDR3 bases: TGCAGTGCTAGACAGGACTATAATTCACCCCTCCACTTT. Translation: CSARQDYNSPLHF.

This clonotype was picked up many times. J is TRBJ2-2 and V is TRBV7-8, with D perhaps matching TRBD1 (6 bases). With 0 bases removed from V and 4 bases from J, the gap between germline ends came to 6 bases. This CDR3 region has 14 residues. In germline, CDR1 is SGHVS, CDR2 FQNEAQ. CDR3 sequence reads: CASSLAGATGELFF. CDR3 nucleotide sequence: TGTGCCAGCAGCTTAGCGGGGGCCACCGGGGAGCTGTTTTTT. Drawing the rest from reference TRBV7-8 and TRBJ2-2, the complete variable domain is GAGVSQSPRYKVAKRGQDVALRCDPISGHVSLFWYQQALGQGPEFLTYFQNEAQLDKSGLPSDRFFAERPEGSVSTLKIQRTQQEDSAVYLCASSLAGATGELFFGEGSRLTVL.

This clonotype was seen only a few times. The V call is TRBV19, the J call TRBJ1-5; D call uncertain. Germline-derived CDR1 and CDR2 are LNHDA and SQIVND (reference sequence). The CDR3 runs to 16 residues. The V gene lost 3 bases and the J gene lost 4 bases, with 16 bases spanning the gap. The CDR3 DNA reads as TGTGCCAGTAGTATGAACGGCCAGGTATGGAATCAGCCCCAGCATTTT. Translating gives CASSMNGQVWNQPQHF.

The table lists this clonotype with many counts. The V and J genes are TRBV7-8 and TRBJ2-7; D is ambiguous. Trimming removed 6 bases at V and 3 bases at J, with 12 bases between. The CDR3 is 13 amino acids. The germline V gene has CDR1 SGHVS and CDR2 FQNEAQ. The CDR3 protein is CASRVSPFYEQYF. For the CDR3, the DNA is TGTGCCAGCAGAGTATCCCCATTCTACGAGCAGTACTTC.

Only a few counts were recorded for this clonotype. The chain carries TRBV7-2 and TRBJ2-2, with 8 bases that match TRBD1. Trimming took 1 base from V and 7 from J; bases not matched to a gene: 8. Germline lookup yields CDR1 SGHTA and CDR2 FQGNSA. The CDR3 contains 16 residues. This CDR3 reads CASSLEAQGVGGELFF. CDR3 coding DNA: TGTGCCAGCAGCTTAGAAGCACAGGGGGTGGGCGGGGAGCTGTTTTTT.

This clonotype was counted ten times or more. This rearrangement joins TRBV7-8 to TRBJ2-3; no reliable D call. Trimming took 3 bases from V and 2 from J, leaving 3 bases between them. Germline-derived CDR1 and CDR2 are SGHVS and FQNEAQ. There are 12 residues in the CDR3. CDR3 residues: CASSFFTDTQYF. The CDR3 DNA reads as TGTGCCAGCAGCTTTTTCACAGATACGCAGTATTTT.

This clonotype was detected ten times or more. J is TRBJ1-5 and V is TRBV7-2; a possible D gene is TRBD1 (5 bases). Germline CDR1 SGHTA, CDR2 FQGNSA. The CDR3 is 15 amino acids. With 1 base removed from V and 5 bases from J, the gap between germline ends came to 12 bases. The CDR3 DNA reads TGTGCCAGCAGCTTAGATTGGGGGACCGATCAGCCCCAGCATTTT. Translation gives CASSLDWGTDQPQHF. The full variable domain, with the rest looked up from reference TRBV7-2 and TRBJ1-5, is GAGVSQSPSNKVTEKGKDVELRCDPISGHTALYWYRQSLGQGLEFLIYFQGNSAPDKSGLPSDRFSAERTGGSVSTLTIQRTQQEDSAVYLCASSLDWGTDQPQHFGDGTRLSIL.

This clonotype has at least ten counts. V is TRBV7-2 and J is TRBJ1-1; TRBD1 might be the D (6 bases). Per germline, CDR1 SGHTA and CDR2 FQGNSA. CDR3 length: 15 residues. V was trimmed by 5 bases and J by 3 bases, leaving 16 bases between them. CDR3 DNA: TGTGCCAGCAGCCCCAGGACAGCTTCGGACACTGAAGCTTTCTTT. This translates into CASSPRTASDTEAFF.

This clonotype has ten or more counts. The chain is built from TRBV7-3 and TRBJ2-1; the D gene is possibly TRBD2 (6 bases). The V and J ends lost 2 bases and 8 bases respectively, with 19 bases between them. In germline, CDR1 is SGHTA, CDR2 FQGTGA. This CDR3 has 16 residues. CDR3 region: CASSLGGAGLFHEQFF. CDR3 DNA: TGTGCCAGCAGCTTAGGCGGCGCGGGGTTGTTCCATGAGCAGTTCTTC. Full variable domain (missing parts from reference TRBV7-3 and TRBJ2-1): GAGVSQTPSNKVTEKGKYVELRCDPISGHTALYWYRQSLGQGPEFLIYFQGTGAADDSGLPNDRFFAVRPEGSVSTLKIQRTERGDSAVYLCASSLGGAGLFHEQFFGPGTRLTVL.

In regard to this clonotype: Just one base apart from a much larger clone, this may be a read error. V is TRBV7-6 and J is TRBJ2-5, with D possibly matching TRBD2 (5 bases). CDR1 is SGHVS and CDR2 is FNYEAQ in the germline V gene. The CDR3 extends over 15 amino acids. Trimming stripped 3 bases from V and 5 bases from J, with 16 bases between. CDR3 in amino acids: CASSFSTRRVETQYF. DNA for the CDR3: TGTGCCAGCAGCTTCTCGACAAGGCGGGTGGAGACCCAGTACTTC.

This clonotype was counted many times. CDR3 amino acids: CASCLGLAGITDEQYF. CDR3 DNA sequence: TGTGCTAGCTGTTTGGGACTAGCGGGAATTACGGACGAGCAGTACTTC. V is TRBV12-5 and J is TRBJ2-7; the match to TRBD2 covers 13 bases. The CDR3 is 16 residues long. With V trimmed by 9 bases and J by 5 bases, 13 bases remained unmatched. Germline CDR1 LGHNT, CDR2 FRNRAP.

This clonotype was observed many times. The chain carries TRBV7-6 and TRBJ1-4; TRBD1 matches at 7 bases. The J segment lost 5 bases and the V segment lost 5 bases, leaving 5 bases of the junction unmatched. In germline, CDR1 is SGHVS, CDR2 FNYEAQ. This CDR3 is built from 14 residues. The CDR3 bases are TGTGCCAGCAGCCGGACAGGAGAAAATGAAAAACTGTTTTTT. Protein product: CASSRTGENEKLFF. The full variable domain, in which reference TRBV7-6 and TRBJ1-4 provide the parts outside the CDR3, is GAGVSQSPRYKVTKRGQDVALRCDPISGHVSLYWYRQALGQGPEFLTYFNYEAQQDKSGLPNDRFSAERPEGSISTLTIQRTEQRDSAMYRCASSRTGENEKLFFGSGTQLSVL.

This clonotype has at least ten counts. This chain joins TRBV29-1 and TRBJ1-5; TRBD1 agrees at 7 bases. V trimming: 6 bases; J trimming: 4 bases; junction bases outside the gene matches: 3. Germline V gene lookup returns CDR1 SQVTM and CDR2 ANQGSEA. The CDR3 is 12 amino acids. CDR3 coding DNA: TGCAGCGTCGTACAGGGGAATCAGCCCCAGCATTTT. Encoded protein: CSVVQGNQPQHF.

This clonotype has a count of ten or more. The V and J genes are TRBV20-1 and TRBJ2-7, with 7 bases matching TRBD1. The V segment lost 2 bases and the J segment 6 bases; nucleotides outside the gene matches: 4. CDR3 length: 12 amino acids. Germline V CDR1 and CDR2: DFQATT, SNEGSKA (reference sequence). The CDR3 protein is CSARKGAGEQYF. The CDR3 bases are TGCAGTGCTAGAAAGGGGGCGGGCGAGCAGTACTTC.

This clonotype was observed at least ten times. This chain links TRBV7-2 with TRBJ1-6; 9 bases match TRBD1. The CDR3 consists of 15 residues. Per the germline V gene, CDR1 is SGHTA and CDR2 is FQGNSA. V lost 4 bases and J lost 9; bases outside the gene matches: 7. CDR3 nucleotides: TGTGCCAGCAGCTCACGGACAGGGGTTACTTCACCCCTCCACTTT. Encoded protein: CASSSRTGVTSPLHF.

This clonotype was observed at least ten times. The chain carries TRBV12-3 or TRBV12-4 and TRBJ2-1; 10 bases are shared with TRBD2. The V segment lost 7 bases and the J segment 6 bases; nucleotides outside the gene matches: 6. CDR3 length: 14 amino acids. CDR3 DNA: TGTGCCAGCACCCAGCGGGGGGGCCGCAATGAGCAGTTCTTC. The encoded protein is CASTQRGGRNEQFF.

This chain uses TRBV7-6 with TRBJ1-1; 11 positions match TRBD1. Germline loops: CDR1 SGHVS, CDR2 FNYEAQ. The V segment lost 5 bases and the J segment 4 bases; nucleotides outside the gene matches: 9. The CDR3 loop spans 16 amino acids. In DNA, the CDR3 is TGTGCCAGCAGCCTACGCCCCGGACAGGGGGCCACTGAAGCTTTCTTT. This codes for CASSLRPGQGATEAFF.

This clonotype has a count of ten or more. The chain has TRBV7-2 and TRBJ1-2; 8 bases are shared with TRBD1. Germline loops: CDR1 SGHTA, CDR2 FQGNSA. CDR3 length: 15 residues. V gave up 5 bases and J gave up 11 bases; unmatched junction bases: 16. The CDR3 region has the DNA TGTGCCAGCAGCCTCCCGGGGGCAGGGGGCCCCGGTTACACCTTC. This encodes CASSLPGAGGPGYTF.

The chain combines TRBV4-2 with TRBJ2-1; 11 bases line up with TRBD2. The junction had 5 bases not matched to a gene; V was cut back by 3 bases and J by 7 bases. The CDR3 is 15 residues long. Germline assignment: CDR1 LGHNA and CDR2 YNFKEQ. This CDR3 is CASSQWLAGGNEQFF. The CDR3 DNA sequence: TGTGCCAGCAGCCAGTGGCTAGCGGGAGGAAATGAGCAGTTCTTC.